The rows below give T cell receptor beta chains drawn from one sample of a study of regulatory T cells in long-lasting Graves disease. Via MiXCR, TCRdb re-called the multiplex PCR reads, giving one row per CDR3 protein. Of a few hundred thousand distinct CDR3 sequences listed, over 9.5% are singletons. The data also belong to a second study, concerning T cells in Graves' hyperthyroidism and ophthalmopathy.

The sequences come from peripheral blood mononuclear cells (PBMCs), collected at new diagnosis, from a patient treated with antithyroid drugs. The receptors were sampled from a woman aged 18-29 years with Graves disease. Both conserved end residues are part of each CDR3. The order of the fields is D gene, clone size, J gene, V gene, CDR3 DNA, CDR3 protein. D genes are given only for firm matches. Size is stated for part of the rows, as once, few or many counts, or as a class when the clone is expanded.

D gene: -; clone size: many; J gene: TRBJ2-3; V gene: TRBV28; CDR3 DNA: TGTGCCAGCAACGTCCGCGGGGATACCACAGATACGCAGTATTTT; CDR3 protein: CASNVRGDTTDTQYF
D gene: -; clone size: many; J gene: TRBJ1-2; V gene: TRBV2; CDR3 DNA: TGTGCCAGCAGTGCGCGGGCAGGTCTTGTAGCTAACTATGGCTACACCTTC; CDR3 protein: CASSARAGLVANYGYTF
D gene: -; clone size: few; J gene: TRBJ2-2; V gene: TRBV19; CDR3 DNA: TGTGCCAGTAGTCAGCGGCTAGTTCGCACCGGGGAGCTGTTTTTT; CDR3 protein: CASSQRLVRTGELFF
D gene: -; clone size: -; J gene: TRBJ2-7; V gene: TRBV6-5; CDR3 DNA: TGTGCCAGCAGTTACTCGCTACAGGGCAACTACGAGCAGTACTTC; CDR3 protein: CASSYSLQGNYEQYF
D gene: -; clone size: -; J gene: TRBJ2-2; V gene: TRBV27; CDR3 DNA: TGTGCCAGCAGTTTTACTTATCGGGACGCCAACACCGGGGAGCTGTTTTTT; CDR3 protein: CASSFTYRDANTGELFF
D gene: -; clone size: many; J gene: TRBJ2-5; V gene: TRBV19; CDR3 DNA: TGTGCCAGTAGTCCTCCTCAACGGTGGGAGACCCAGTACTTC; CDR3 protein: CASSPPQRWETQYF
D gene: TRBD1; clone size: few; J gene: TRBJ1-4; V gene: TRBV4-1; CDR3 DNA: TGCGCCAGCAGCCAACCAGGACAGGATTATAATGAAAAACTGTTTTTT; CDR3 protein: CASSQPGQDYNEKLFF
D gene: -; clone size: many; J gene: TRBJ1-2; V gene: TRBV18; CDR3 DNA: TGTGCCAGCTCACCTTCGGACAGCCGCGGCTACACCTTC; CDR3 protein: CASSPSDSRGYTF
D gene: TRBD2; clone size: few; J gene: TRBJ2-7; V gene: TRBV12-3/TRBV12-4; CDR3 DNA: TGTGCCAGCAGAGACAGTAGCGGGACCAGATACGAGCAGTACTTC; CDR3 protein: CASRDSSGTRYEQYF
D gene: -; clone size: -; J gene: TRBJ2-7; V gene: TRBV7-2; CDR3 DNA: TGTGCCAGCTCTCTAGCGTACTACGAGCAGTACTTC; CDR3 protein: CASSLAYYEQYF
D gene: -; clone size: -; J gene: TRBJ2-1; V gene: TRBV18; CDR3 DNA: TGTGCCAGCTCACCCGAATTAGGAACTTACAATGAGCAGTTCTTC; CDR3 protein: CASSPELGTYNEQFF
D gene: -; clone size: many; J gene: TRBJ2-5; V gene: TRBV7-3; CDR3 DNA: TGTGCCAGCAGCAAGGGCAGGGGCTCAGGGCAAGAGACCCAGTACTTC; CDR3 protein: CASSKGRGSGQETQYF
D gene: -; clone size: few; J gene: TRBJ1-3; V gene: TRBV7-2; CDR3 DNA: TGTGCCAGCAGCTTAGATCCTCCAGGGCGTGAAAACACCATATATTTT; CDR3 protein: CASSLDPPGRENTIYF
D gene: TRBD1; clone size: few; J gene: TRBJ2-1; V gene: TRBV19; CDR3 DNA: TGTGCCAGTACCGGCCGACCGGGACAGGGGTTCAACAATGAGCAGTTCTTC; CDR3 protein: CASTGRPGQGFNNEQFF
D gene: -; clone size: few; J gene: TRBJ2-2; V gene: TRBV4-2; CDR3 DNA: TGTGCCAGCAGCCAAGATCTAAGGGGAGTAGGGACCGGGGAGCTGTTTTTT; CDR3 protein: CASSQDLRGVGTGELFF
D gene: -; clone size: few; J gene: TRBJ2-5; V gene: TRBV7-2; CDR3 DNA: TGTGCCAGCAGCTTAAGTGCGGCGGCCCGAGGGACCCAGTACTTC; CDR3 protein: CASSLSAAARGTQYF
D gene: TRBD2; clone size: many; J gene: TRBJ2-1; V gene: TRBV20-1; CDR3 DNA: TGCAGTGCTAGGTCCGGGAGGGGTGCGAATGAGCAGTTCTTC; CDR3 protein: CSARSGRGANEQFF
D gene: -; clone size: -; J gene: TRBJ2-6; V gene: TRBV24-1; CDR3 DNA: TGTGCCACCAGTGGTAGAGTGTCTGGGGCCAACGTCCTGACTTTC; CDR3 protein: CATSGRVSGANVLTF
D gene: TRBD2; clone size: many; J gene: TRBJ2-2; V gene: TRBV28; CDR3 DNA: TGTGCCAGCAGTTCGCGGGGGATTGGGGAGCTGTTTTTT; CDR3 protein: CASSSRGIGELFF
D gene: -; clone size: -; J gene: TRBJ2-1; V gene: TRBV7-9; CDR3 DNA: TGTGCCAGCAGCTTAGGGCTACACGATGAGCAGTTCTTC; CDR3 protein: CASSLGLHDEQFF
D gene: -; clone size: few; J gene: TRBJ2-3; V gene: TRBV4-3; CDR3 DNA: TGCGCCAGCAGCCTGACCGGGCTCGGCACAGATACGCAGTATTTT; CDR3 protein: CASSLTGLGTDTQYF
D gene: TRBD2; clone size: -; J gene: TRBJ2-5; V gene: TRBV10-1; CDR3 DNA: TGCGCCAGCAGCAAGGGACTAGCGGGAGGGACCCAGTACTTC; CDR3 protein: CASSKGLAGGTQYF
D gene: -; clone size: many; J gene: TRBJ2-1; V gene: TRBV7-3; CDR3 DNA: TGTGCCAGCAGCTTAATTAGCGATAGTGAGCAGTTCTTC; CDR3 protein: CASSLISDSEQFF
D gene: TRBD2; clone size: many; J gene: TRBJ2-1; V gene: TRBV11-2; CDR3 DNA: TGTGCCAGCAGCTCGGGACTAGCGGTTTACAATGAGCAGTTCTTC; CDR3 protein: CASSSGLAVYNEQFF
D gene: TRBD2; clone size: many; J gene: TRBJ2-1; V gene: TRBV12-3/TRBV12-4; CDR3 DNA: TGTGCCAGCAGTCTAGCGGGAGAAATAGGTGAGCAGTTCTTC; CDR3 protein: CASSLAGEIGEQFF
D gene: -; clone size: -; J gene: TRBJ1-2; V gene: TRBV10-3; CDR3 DNA: TGTGCCATCAGTGATTTGGCGTTCTATGGCTACACCTTC; CDR3 protein: CAISDLAFYGYTF
D gene: -; clone size: few; J gene: TRBJ2-4; V gene: TRBV20-1; CDR3 DNA: TGCAGTGCTAGAGATTTCGGCAGGGGAGAGGCCAAAAACATTCAGTACTTC; CDR3 protein: CSARDFGRGEAKNIQYF
D gene: -; clone size: few; J gene: TRBJ2-1; V gene: TRBV24-1; CDR3 DNA: TGTGCCACCAGTGACCACAGGGTACGCTCCTACAATGAGCAGTTCTTC; CDR3 protein: CATSDHRVRSYNEQFF
D gene: -; clone size: many; J gene: TRBJ1-5; V gene: TRBV6-5; CDR3 DNA: TGTGCCAGCAGTTACTCACCCAGGACGGCGACCAATCAGCCCCAGCATTTT; CDR3 protein: CASSYSPRTATNQPQHF
D gene: TRBD1; clone size: many; J gene: TRBJ1-1; V gene: TRBV12-3/TRBV12-4; CDR3 DNA: TGTGCCAGCAGTTTTCGGGTTCCACCAACCCTAAACAGGGGAGGTAAGAACACTGAAGCTTTCTTT; CDR3 protein: CASSFRVPPTLNRGGKNTEAFF
D gene: -; clone size: many; J gene: TRBJ1-2; V gene: TRBV12-3/TRBV12-4; CDR3 DNA: TGTGCCAGCAGTTCCACGTGGGGCTATGGCTACACCTTC; CDR3 protein: CASSSTWGYGYTF
D gene: -; clone size: many; J gene: TRBJ2-2; V gene: TRBV12-3/TRBV12-4; CDR3 DNA: TGTGCCAGCAGTCCAGACACCGGGGAGCTGTTTTTT; CDR3 protein: CASSPDTGELFF
D gene: -; clone size: many; J gene: TRBJ2-1; V gene: TRBV5-6; CDR3 DNA: TGTGCCAGCAGCCTAGGGGGAACACACAATGAGCAGTTCTTC; CDR3 protein: CASSLGGTHNEQFF
D gene: -; clone size: many; J gene: TRBJ2-1; V gene: TRBV29-1; CDR3 DNA: TGCAGCGTTGAATGGGTTAGCGGAAGAGGACGGTTCTTC; CDR3 protein: CSVEWVSGRGRFF
D gene: TRBD2; clone size: few; J gene: TRBJ2-1; V gene: TRBV12-3/TRBV12-4; CDR3 DNA: TGTGCCAGTGAAAAGCGGGGTTCGTACAATGAGCAGTTCTTC; CDR3 protein: CASEKRGSYNEQFF
D gene: -; clone size: many; J gene: TRBJ2-1; V gene: TRBV5-1; CDR3 DNA: TGCGCCAGCAGCTTGGAGGGGCATGAGCAGTTCTTC; CDR3 protein: CASSLEGHEQFF